A single TCR beta chain is shown here with its context. Its antigen is not yet known. No per-base quality is available; no much larger clone lies one base away. These data come from a study of beta chain features in type 1 diabetes (dated by TCRdb to 2017 to 2018). A note on the overall study: Mean age, gender distribution, total cell number and subset yield did not differ between patients and healthy donors. Regulatory and stem cell-like memory subsets were isolated from only 8 patients and about eight healthy donors, whereas naive and central memory subsets came from all 30 or so donors. Across all samples, some 99 million sorted cells were examined, and cell number per subset correlated strongly with RNA yield. In the study, recently diagnosed type 1 diabetes patients and matched healthy donors were compared on the TCRB repertoires of their sorted circulating CD4+ T cell subsets.

Each donor gave one peripheral blood draw, averaging approximately 120 mL, which was collected into heparinised tubes. A BD FACSAria II was used to sort naive, central memory, regulatory and stem cell-like memory CD4+ T cells with a panel that included CD45RO, CCR7, CD25, CD127, CD95 and CD27. Purity was above 98% for every sorted population. PBMCs were isolated immediately by Lymphoprep density gradient centrifugation and stained directly without culture. To minimize batch effects, samples were stained and sorted in pairs, one healthy donor with one patient per experiment. The entire isolated RNA was reverse transcribed using the High Capacity cDNA Reverse Transcription Kit, and thus expressed TCRB transcripts were sequenced. Naive, central memory and regulatory T cell samples underwent deep immunoSEQ sequencing, averaging around 3.7 million total reads per sample. Sorted cells were lysed in RLT buffer, and RNA was extracted using DNase-treated RNeasy Micro or Mini kits according to cell number. To prevent cross-contamination, each cell subset was processed individually, whereas patient and healthy donor samples were processed jointly. Using the immunoSEQ multiplex PCR, TCRB sequences were amplified from cDNA into 87-bp fragments spanning the CDR3 region. Sequencing of the amplicons was performed on the Illumina HiSeq platform. The authors' analysis ran thus. Synthetic template baselines were used to correct PCR bias computationally, reads within Hamming distance 2 were collapsed, and singletons that could not be merged were discarded. Reads were aligned to IMGT to assign V, D and J genes, CDR3 length, and insertions or deletions at six rearrangement sites. Clonotype counts were normalized to sorted cell number within each subset before computing true diversity and Gini coefficients with the tcR R package. The overlap coefficient, calculated on TCRB nucleotide sequences, was used to measure repertoire sharing. In TCRdb, the immuneACCESS table is reduced to in-frame sequences with V and J assigned. These tables do not hold every clone; where another copy was compared, an unresolved V gene accounts for under half, and the others remain unexplained. D and trimming were read from the DNA, whereas the V and J calls and clone size are those reported in that table. The table for this sample lists 65,000 to 85,000 clones; more than 45% of them were counted only once. Of the sample, 0.65% to 0.9% is held by the ten largest clones.

Results and caveats for the whole study, not just this receptor: Naive, central memory and regulatory TCRB repertoires appeared to be more similar among patients than among healthy donors. HLA sub-analyses involved small numbers of individuals, so any influence of HLA type on TCRB rearrangement remained unresolved. In all four CD4+ subsets, TCRB CDR3 length was moderately but significantly shorter in type 1 diabetes patients. PCR might favor shorter templates, but patient and control samples were amplified and corrected together, so any skew would affect both groups equally. Sequencing cDNA rather than genomic DNA could over-represent highly expressing activated cells, although activation and CD3 levels did not differ between groups. Fewer insertions and more nucleotide deletions at VDJ recombination sites were observed in patients with type 1 diabetes, implying thymic rearrangement abnormalities.

The CDR3 sequence holds 16 residues, the cysteine and phenylalanine included. The CDR3 DNA has 48 bases and is translated from base 1. V ends up 3 bases short and J 5 bases short, with an unmatched junction base count of 8. The germline V gene yields MGHDK for CDR1 and SYGVNS for CDR2. Sequencing used central memory CD4+ T cells from blood. The sequence links TRBV25-1 to TRBJ2-2, with 8 central nucleotides matching TRBD1. This clonotype was sampled from a man aged 30 to 39 with type 1 diabetes. The encoded CDR3 is CASSESGTGRTGELFF. The DNA sequence follows: TGTGCCAGCAGTGAGTCCGGGACAGGAAGGACCGGGGAGCTGTTTTTT. The full variable domain, with segments outside the CDR3 supplied by the reference TRBV25-1 and TRBJ2-2 proteins, appears as EADIYQTPRYLVIGTGKKITLECSQTMGHDKMYWYQQDPGMELHLIHYSYGVNSTEKGDLSSESTVSRIRTEHFPLTLESARPSHTSQYLCASSESGTGRTGELFFGEGSRLTVL.